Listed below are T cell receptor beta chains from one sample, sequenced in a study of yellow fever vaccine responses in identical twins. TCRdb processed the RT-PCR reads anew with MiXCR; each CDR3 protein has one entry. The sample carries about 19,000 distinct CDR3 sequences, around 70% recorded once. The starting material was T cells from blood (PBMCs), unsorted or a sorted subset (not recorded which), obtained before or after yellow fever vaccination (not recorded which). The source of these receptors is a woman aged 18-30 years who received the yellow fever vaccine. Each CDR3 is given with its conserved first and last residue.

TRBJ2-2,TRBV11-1,CASSLVGTGELFF
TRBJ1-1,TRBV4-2,CASSHDRNTEAFF
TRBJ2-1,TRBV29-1,CSVDREFYNEQFF
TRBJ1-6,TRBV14,CASSQNPYSPLHF
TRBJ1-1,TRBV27,CASIHGGPDRNTEAFF
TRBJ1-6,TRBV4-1,CASSQVTKSPLHF
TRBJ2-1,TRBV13,CASYRSYNEQFF
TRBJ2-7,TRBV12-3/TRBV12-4,CASSHSLSGTLGYEQYF
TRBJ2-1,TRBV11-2,CASSQGQRPYNEQFF
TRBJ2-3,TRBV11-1,CASLNGGTDTQYF
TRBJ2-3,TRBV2,CASSELLAVITDTQYF
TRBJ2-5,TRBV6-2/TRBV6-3,CASRGLAGAETQYF
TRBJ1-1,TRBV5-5,CASSLGLNTEAFF
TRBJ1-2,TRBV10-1,CASSGTGTAYGYTF
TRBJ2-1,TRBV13,CASNPAGALNEQFF
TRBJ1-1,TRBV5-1,CASSFQGPNTEAFF
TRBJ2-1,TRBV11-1,CATGTSGSWNEQFF
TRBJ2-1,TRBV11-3,CASSLAQIVNEQFF
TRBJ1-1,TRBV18,CASSPIGGQDTEAFF
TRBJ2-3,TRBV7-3,CASSTQTGTDTQYF
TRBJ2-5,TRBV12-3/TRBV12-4,CASRPDPQETQYF
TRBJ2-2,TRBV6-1,CASSGGGTGELFF
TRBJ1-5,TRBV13,CASSATAGPQHF
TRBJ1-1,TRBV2,CASREQGMNTEAFF
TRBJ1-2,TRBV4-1,CASSLERAKGYTF
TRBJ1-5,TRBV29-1,CSVEGGMGQPQHF
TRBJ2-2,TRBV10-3,CAGRGARGAGELFF
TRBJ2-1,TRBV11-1,CASSRTSGSSSYNEQFF
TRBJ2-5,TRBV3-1,CASSRTDQGTALQETQYF
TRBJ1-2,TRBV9,CASSASDSYYGYTF
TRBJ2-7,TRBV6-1,CASSRSGDEQYF
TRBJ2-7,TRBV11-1,CASSDTISYEQYF
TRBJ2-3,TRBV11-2,CASSRLREGSTDTQYF
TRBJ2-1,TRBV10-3,CAISESIFGDEQFF
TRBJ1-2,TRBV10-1,CASSLGTRYGYTF
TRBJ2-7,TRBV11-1,CASSLRQLAAYEQYF
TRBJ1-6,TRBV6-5,CASSYAQSGSPLHF
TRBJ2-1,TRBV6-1,CASSSDLASGGDYNEQFF
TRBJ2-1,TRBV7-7,CASSPQETSYNEQFF
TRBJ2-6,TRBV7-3,CASSFIEISGANVLTF
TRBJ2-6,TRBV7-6,CASSLAGEGSGANVLTF
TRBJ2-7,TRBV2,CASSSQPGSYEQYF
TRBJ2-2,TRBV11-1,CASSHPGPNTGELFF
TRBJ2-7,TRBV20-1,CSASERRYEQYF
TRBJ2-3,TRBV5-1,CASNPGQWTDTQYF
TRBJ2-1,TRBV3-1,CASSQSGSDEQFF
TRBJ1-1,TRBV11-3,CASSPLGQLNTEAFF
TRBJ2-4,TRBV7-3,CASSPRDRLAKNIQYF
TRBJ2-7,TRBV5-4,CASSLGLAEPYEQYF
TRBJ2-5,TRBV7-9,CASSVGTHGSETQYF
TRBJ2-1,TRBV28,CASSFGSNEQFF
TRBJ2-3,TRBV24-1,CATSDSSTDTQYF
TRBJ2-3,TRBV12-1,CASSFSSGAGTDTQYF